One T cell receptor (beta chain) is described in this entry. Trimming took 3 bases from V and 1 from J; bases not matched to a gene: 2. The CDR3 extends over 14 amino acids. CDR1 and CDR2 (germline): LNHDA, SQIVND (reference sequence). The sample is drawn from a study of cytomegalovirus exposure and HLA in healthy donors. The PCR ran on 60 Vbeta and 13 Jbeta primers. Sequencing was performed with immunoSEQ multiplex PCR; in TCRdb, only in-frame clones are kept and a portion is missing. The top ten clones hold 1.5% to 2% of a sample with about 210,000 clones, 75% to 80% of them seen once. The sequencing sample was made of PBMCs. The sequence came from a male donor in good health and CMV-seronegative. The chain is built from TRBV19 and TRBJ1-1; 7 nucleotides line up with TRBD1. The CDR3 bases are TGTGCCAGTAGTATCCGGGACAGGAACACTGAAGCTTTCTTT. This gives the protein CASSIRDRNTEAFF.